The 15 T cell receptor beta chains below all came from one sample that was sequenced in a study of identical twins (dated by TCRdb to about 2016). The library was produced with 5' RACE. The sample was run on an Illumina HiSeq 2000. TCRdb handled the public reads itself, with Q25 trimming in fastp and clone calling in MiXCR, and kept productive beta chains. For every CDR3 protein sequence, its rows merge into one entry that carries the most common genes and DNA. For this sample there are 500,000 or so distinct CDR3 sequences; approximately 15% appear just once. The ten largest clones capture more than 0.5% of the sample. These same data were also listed under a study on yellow fever vaccine responses in identical twins.

Sequencing was done on a sample of CD4+ T cells sorted from blood. These receptors originate from a woman aged 18 to 35 in good health.

This clonotype was detected only a few times. The chain links TRBV6-2 or TRBV6-3 to TRBJ2-1, with 7 bases that match TRBD1. The germline V gene encodes CDR1 MNHEY and CDR2 SVGEGT. Trimming removed 2 bases from V and 2 bases from J; junction bases left unmatched: 0. The CDR3 length is 14 residues. The CDR3 DNA sequence: TGTGCCAGCAGTTACACAGGGGCCTACAATGAGCAGTTCTTC. As protein: CASSYTGAYNEQFF.

The chain combines TRBV5-6 with TRBJ2-7, with unresolved D. The CDR3 loop spans 12 amino acids. CDR1 and CDR2 from the germline V gene are SGHDT and YYEEEE. Trimming stripped 4 bases from V and 6 bases from J, with 11 bases between. CDR3 sequence (DNA): TGTGCCAGCAGCCGCCAGTGGGGCGAGCAGTACTTC. Translating gives CASSRQWGEQYF.

The table lists this clonotype with a few counts. The conserved phenylalanine or tryptophan normally closing the CDR3 is absent here, so this likely arose from a read error. Because the CDR3's place on the DNA is in doubt, the DNA is left out and the CDR3 is given as listed by TCRdb. The V and J genes are TRBV29-1 and TRBJ2-7; the table's D call TRBD2 went unverified against the DNA. Germline values: CDR1 SQVTM, CDR2 ANQGSEA. The CDR3 length equals 11 residues, ends included. CDR3 sequence reads: CSVEDSWGLLH.

The CDR3 loop reads CASSPHGQGSSYEQYF. CDR3 DNA: TGTGCCAGCAGTCCTCACGGACAGGGAAGCTCCTACGAGCAGTACTTC. V and J are TRBV6-1 and TRBJ2-7; 8 bases are shared with TRBD1. The CDR3 has 16 residues. Germline lookup yields CDR1 MNHNS and CDR2 SASEGT. V trimming: 5 bases; J trimming: 0 bases; junction bases outside the gene matches: 9.

This chain joins TRBV7-9 and TRBJ2-3, with 8 nucleotides matching TRBD2. The J segment lost 1 base and the V segment lost 7 bases, leaving 4 bases of the junction unmatched. Looked up from germline, CDR1 is SEHNR and CDR2 is FQNEAQ (reference sequence). This CDR3 comprises 14 residues. The CDR3 DNA is TGTGCCAGCACCGGGGGGGGCGGCACAGATACGCAGTATTTT. Translating gives CASTGGGGTDTQYF. Drawing the rest from reference TRBV7-9 and TRBJ2-3, the complete variable domain is DTGVSQNPRHKITKRGQNVTFRCDPISEHNRLYWYRQTLGQGPEFLTYFQNEAQLEKSRLLSDRFSAERPKGSFSTLEIQRTEQGDSAMYLCASTGGGGTDTQYFGPGTRLTVL.

In DNA, the CDR3 is TGTGCCAGCTCATCACGGTCTAGCACAGATACGCAGTATTTT. It codes for CASSSRSSTDTQYF. The rearrangement uses TRBV18 and TRBJ2-3; D uncertain. Germline-derived CDR1 and CDR2 are KGHSH and LQKENI. The CDR3 consists of 14 residues. Trimming pared 5 bases from V and 0 bases from J, leaving 9 bases between.

This clonotype was observed a few times. The chain has TRBV9 and TRBJ2-2, with D possibly matching TRBD1 (5 bases). Trimming left V 0 bases short and J 1 base short, with 10 bases between. Germline V gene lookup returns CDR1 SGDLS and CDR2 YYNGEE. This CDR3 has 16 amino acids. CDR3 in DNA: TGTGCCAGCAGCGTAGTGAGTACAGGGAACACCGGGGAGCTGTTTTTT. Translating it yields CASSVVSTGNTGELFF.

This clonotype has more than one count but fewer than ten. This chain joins TRBV20-1 and TRBJ1-5; no definite D call. The germline V gene encodes CDR1 DFQATT and CDR2 SNEGSKA (reference sequence). V lost 0 bases to trimming and J lost 6 bases, with 12 bases between them. CDR3 length: 14 amino acids. This CDR3 reads CSARDWQESQPQHF. CDR3 DNA sequence: TGCAGTGCTAGAGATTGGCAGGAGAGTCAGCCCCAGCATTTT.

The sample holds a few counts of this clonotype. The gene calls are TRBV25-1 and TRBJ1-4; maybe TRBD1 (5 bases). The CDR3 loop spans 16 amino acids. Germline CDR1 MGHDK, CDR2 SYGVNS. Trimming cost V 2 bases and J 7 bases, with 17 bases left between them. The CDR3 coding sequence is TGTGCCAGCAGTGAACCGTCTATGGGGGGTTCTGAAAAACTGTTTTTT. It encodes CASSEPSMGGSEKLFF.

This clonotype was recorded a few times. The rearrangement joins TRBV11-3 to TRBJ2-1; D is possibly TRBD1 (5 bases). Trimming removed 1 base from V and 10 bases from J, with 17 bases in between. The CDR3 has 15 amino acids. Germline V gives CDR1 SGHNT, CDR2 YENEEA. Here the CDR3 reads CASSLGGGTLVEQFF. The CDR3 DNA sequence: TGTGCCAGCAGCTTAGGGGGCGGAACTCTGGTCGAGCAGTTCTTC.

The gene calls are TRBV6-6 and TRBJ1-4; tentative D call: TRBD1 (6 bases). The CDR3 length is 13 residues. Trimming removed 2 bases at V and 15 bases at J, with 16 bases between. Germline V CDR1 and CDR2: MNHNY, SVGAGI (reference sequence). CDR3: CASSYGYRDGLFF. The CDR3 DNA is TGTGCCAGCAGTTACGGATACAGGGATGGCTTGTTTTTT.

The chain uses TRBV4-3 and TRBJ2-3, with D maybe TRBD1 (6 bases). Germline CDR1 is LGHNA and CDR2 is YSLEER. This CDR3 is 18 amino acids long. V dropped 0 bases and J dropped 2 bases, with 18 bases sitting between them. CDR3 sequence (DNA): TGCGCCAGCAGCCAAGAGGAGGCTGGGGACATCAACACAGATACGCAGTATTTT. Translating it yields CASSQEEAGDINTDTQYF.

This clonotype has a handful of counts. The chain recombines TRBV27 with TRBJ2-7, with 9 nucleotides matching TRBD2. Germline trimming cut 5 bases from V and 4 bases from J; bases unmatched to any gene: 9. CDR1 MNHEY and CDR2 SMNVEV come from the germline V gene (reference sequence). The CDR3 covers 15 residues. CDR3 sequence reads: CASSRYGLAMYEQYF. DNA of the CDR3: TGTGCCAGCAGTCGGTACGGACTAGCGATGTACGAGCAGTACTTC.

The rearrangement uses TRBV25-1 and TRBJ2-2; D may be TRBD2 (5 bases). Trimming took off 0 bases at V and 1 base at J, with 9 bases between the two ends. Germline loops: CDR1 MGHDK, CDR2 SYGVNS. There are 16 residues in the CDR3. Here the CDR3 reads CASSEYWTGNTGELFF. The CDR3 DNA reads as TGTGCCAGCAGTGAATATTGGACTGGGAACACCGGGGAGCTGTTTTTT.

With regard to this clonotype: Relative to the germline gene, one junction end is altered; a read error may explain this. V gene TRBV5-5 combines with J gene TRBJ2-5, with 11 bases fitting TRBD2. CDR3 length: 16 residues. The germline V gene encodes CDR1 SGHKS and CDR2 YYEKEE (reference sequence). The CDR3 bases are TGTGCCAGCAGGTTGGATAGCGGGGGGGCCTGGGAGACCCAGTACTTC. Encoded protein: CASRLDSGGAWETQYF.